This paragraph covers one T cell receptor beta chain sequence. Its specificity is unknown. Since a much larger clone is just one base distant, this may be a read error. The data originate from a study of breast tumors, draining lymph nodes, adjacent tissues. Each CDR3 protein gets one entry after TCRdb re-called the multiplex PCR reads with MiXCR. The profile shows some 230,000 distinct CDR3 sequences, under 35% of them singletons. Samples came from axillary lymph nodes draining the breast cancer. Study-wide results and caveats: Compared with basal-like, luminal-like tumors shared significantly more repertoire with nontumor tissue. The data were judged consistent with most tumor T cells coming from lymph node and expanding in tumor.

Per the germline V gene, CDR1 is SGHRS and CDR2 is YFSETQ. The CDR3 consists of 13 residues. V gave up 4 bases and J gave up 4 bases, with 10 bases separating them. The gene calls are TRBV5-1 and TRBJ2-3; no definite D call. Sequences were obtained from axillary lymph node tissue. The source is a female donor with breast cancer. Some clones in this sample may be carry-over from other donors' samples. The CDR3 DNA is TGCGCCAGCAGCCCTGTACGCGCAGATACGCAGTATTTT. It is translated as CASSPVRADTQYF.